The clone carrying this T cell receptor (beta chain) was observed a few times. Its antigen is currently unknown. Unique molecular identifiers tagged the TCRbeta library. Using its own MiXCR run on the PCR reads, TCRdb lists one record per CDR3 protein. This sample carries around 960,000 distinct CDR3 sequences, about 30% of them seen once, and the ten largest clones take under 30%. The data are from a study of T-cell reconstitution after alpha-beta-depleted transplantation in children. V was clipped by 6 bases and J by 6 bases, with 12 bases between them. CDR3 size: 13 residues. In germline, CDR1 is SGHKS, CDR2 YYEKEE (reference sequence). Study outcomes and limitations: In patients about two months after transplant, alpha-beta T cells reportedly arose from several hundred expanded graft clones.

This clonotype was sampled from a boy in the first two years of life who had a stem cell transplant for SCID, so the T cells may come from the graft donor. This chain uses TRBV5-5 with TRBJ2-2; perhaps D is TRBD1 or TRBD2 (6 bases each). The source material was PBMCs, mostly from graft donor cells, sampled 360 days after TCRalphabeta/CD19-depleted stem cell transplant. For the CDR3, the DNA is TGTGCCAGCATCAAGGGGGAGGCCGGGGAGCTGTTTTTT. Encoded protein: CASIKGEAGELFF.